This T cell receptor beta chain was captured by sequencing in a study of cytomegalovirus exposure and HLA in healthy donors (dated 2017 in TCRdb). Some background on the complete study: In an earlier analysis of approximately 500 of the donors, approximately 260 Gb of sequence data and some 100 million unique TCR beta sequences from 150 million to 200 million T cells were reported. Several DR-DQ haplotypes were treated as single units for association and clustering because of strong linkage in the cohort. The study aimed to test whether signatures of past pathogen exposure could be identified by cataloging public T cell receptors. All discovery cohort repertoires had been generated on a single sequencing platform. Among 350 to 400 genotyped donors of the cohort, an average of roughly 240,000 unique TCR beta nucleotide sequences were sequenced per donor, 15% to 20% of them non-productive. The study profiled the T cell repertoires of more than 500 subjects by immunosequencing and related them to cytomegalovirus serostatus. Besides the first cohort of more than 650 subjects, a separate validation cohort made up of 95 to 150 different subjects was used. Class I and class II HLA loci were covered by the typing at four-digit resolution. A later analysis re-examined previously published TCR beta repertoires from more than 650 donors and added high-resolution HLA genotyping to investigate patterns of TCR occurrence. To decide whether each TCR beta V gene segment behaved as functional or pseudogenic, an earlier analysis of nearly 600 of the donors relied on high-throughput TCR beta sequencing. High-throughput TCR immunosequencing, statistical association of individual TCRs with disease status, and machine learning were combined to predict cytomegalovirus infection status. An early release covering over 500 HLA-typed donors comprised about 300 gigabases of sequencing data and roughly 86 million unique TCR sequences. Typing coverage differed by locus: A, B, C, DRB1 and DQB1 were typed in roughly 620-640 donors, DQA1 in about 500, DPA1 in 600 to 610, and DPB1 in 400 to 480. Among the roughly 400 genotyped donors, more than 70% belonged to the genetic ancestry cluster associated with self-reported Caucasian donors. In the later analysis, no new phenotypic data were used to find candidate immune exposures; instead, reliance was placed on TCR beta sequences and their occurrence across donors. Alongside the repertoire data, information on donor age, sex, ethnicity and CMV serostatus was compiled. A later genetic analysis used genome-wide SNP genotypes for about 60% of the 666 donors, treating that subset as a discovery cohort. Points the paper makes about the study in general: In a later analysis, HLA-associated TCR beta chains showed more clonal expansion and lower generation probabilities than non-associated chains that were equally common. An earlier analysis of around 540 of the donors showed that most TCR beta V segments appeared in productive rearrangements either about 87% or about 30% of the time, which broadly matched IMGT annotations. Because counts were too low, 15 to 20 rarely observed V segments, including chromosome 9 orphons, were excluded from the earlier analysis of fewer than 650 of the donors. A further reported finding was that TCR beta sequences accurately predicted the HLA-A and HLA-B alleles for most subjects in the first cohort. Compared with the roughly 700-donor mean, donors in an Asian-associated ancestry cluster had fewer N-insertions in productive TCRs, according to a later genetic analysis. Linkage disequilibrium might explain the correlated functional status among segregating V segments, but an unknown experimental factor could not be ruled out. The 87-base-pair reads could not distinguish some IMGT-functional V segments, including TRBV6-2 and TRBV6-3, so those segments were excluded. In vitro tests confirmed that a few of the cytomegalovirus-associated TCR beta chains recognize cytomegalovirus antigens. Only TCR beta chains were sequenced in this cohort, and the absence of alpha or paired-chain data limited detectable features. Most CMV-associated TCR beta chains appeared to be HLA-restricted in a later analysis, and the HLA associations seemed to be driven largely by CMV exposure. CMV serostatus was the only immune exposure information available for the cohort. Because HLA typing was unavailable for some donors at each locus, only the typed subset was used in association tests. A total of 150 or so TCR beta chains were listed by the study as associated with cytomegalovirus. The authors suggested that the approach could potentially be generalized to other disease states and immunological phenotypes. The classifier was reported to diagnose cytomegalovirus status with high specificity and sensitivity in both the original cohort and the validation cohort. Across donors, most TCR sequences were observed very rarely, whereas some public TCRs were present in many individuals. In a later analysis, the rate of TCR association differed among HLA loci, with DRB1 alleles having the most associated TCRs and HLA-C alleles having the fewest. A later analysis reported that several top co-occurrence clusters appeared linked to parvovirus B19, influenza, CMV and Epstein-Barr virus. A later analysis associated around 16,000 TCR beta sequences with specific HLA alleles at a false discovery rate of 0.05. The presence/absence analyses assumed that sequencing depth was roughly uniform across donors, and that assumption may not be true. When HLA alleles, especially DR and DQ, strongly co-occurred, attributing TCR associations to individual alleles was difficult. A group of highly shared sequence variants was considered likely to be a technical artifact of the sequencing pipeline. V-gene and J-gene trimming of TCR beta chains was associated with a missense DCLRE1C variant in a later genetic analysis, and the association was replicated in an independent cohort.

Per the germline V gene, LGHNA is the CDR1 and YNFKEQ is the CDR2. The CDR3, cysteine through phenylalanine, is 15 amino acids long. Only the CDR3 portion is preserved as DNA: 45 bases, with reading frame beginning at the first base. After removal of 1 base from V and 8 bases from J, the junction retains 5 bases not matched to a gene. Preparation of the library involved the immunoSEQ multiplex PCR assay. The multiplex PCR relied on a mix of 60 forward primers for TCR Vbeta segments and 13 reverse primers for TCR Jbeta segments. The CDR3 region of rearranged TCR beta genes was amplified from genomic DNA by a multiplex PCR assay. The Illumina HiSeq System was used to sequence the amplified TCR beta libraries as 87-base-pair reads. In the original analysis: A later analysis tallied 75 million to 85 million unique TCR beta chains across the roughly 610 repertoires, and around 10 million of those chains were shared by two or more donors. Raw reads were error-corrected and collapsed into unique sequences with a nearest-neighbor algorithm that merged closely related sequences to remove PCR and sequencing errors. To assign V, D and J gene segments, CDR3 sequences were aligned to IMGT reference sequences. For a sequence to be retained, a match of at least six nucleotides to both a V gene segment and a J gene segment was required. A rearrangement was called productive if the CDR3 had no stop codons and remained in frame with V and J, and every other rearrangement was called non-productive. CDR3 was defined by IMGT convention, running from the second conserved V-encoded cysteine to the conserved J-encoded phenylalanine. The earlier analysis of more than 450 of the donors excluded sequences that lacked an unambiguous match to a single V gene segment. An earlier analysis of 500 to 700 of the donors classified V segments as functional when productive rearrangements were above 56.7% and as segregating when the standard deviation between donors was above 5%. A statistical classification framework was built for diagnosing cytomegalovirus status from the catalog of TCR beta chain sequences. V and J gene assignment, in a later analysis, came from comparing TCR nucleotide sequences with IMGT/GENE-DB human TR gene sequences. The TCRdist pipeline was used in a later analysis to assign CDR3 sequences and most-parsimonious VDJ recombination scenarios. In a later analysis, every TCR beta chain was defined by the combination of its CDR3 amino acid sequence and its V-gene family, and reads without a unique V-gene family were dropped. As a way to deal with suspected cross-contamination and a sequencing artifact, a later analysis dropped 450 to 600 nucleotide sequences that were highly shared and had low generation probability. A later analysis calculated a clonal expansion index for each public chain from normalized within-repertoire ranks of inferred template counts. In a later analysis, generation probabilities were computed using a VDJ recombination model fitted to out-of-frame rearrangements, and the results were checked against IGoR. A later analysis scored TCR-TCR, TCR-HLA and TCR-CMV co-occurrence with hypergeometric tests, applying a repertoire-size bias correction to TCR pairs. A later analysis estimated false discovery rates by permuting HLA or CMV assignments 20 times. In a later analysis, co-occurring TCRs were grouped using DBSCAN, with TCRdist sequence similarity added in when clustering inside HLA-allele-positive subsets. Repertoires with fewer than 30,000 or more than 120,000 public chains, plus five repertoires with anomalous nucleotide sharing, were excluded from co-occurrence clustering. The table comes from immuneACCESS by way of TCRdb, which keeps in-frame sequences with V and J called. Part of the clones is missing from these tables; in studies checked, under half for an unresolved V gene and the rest for unknown reasons. D and trimming were read from the DNA, whereas the V and J calls and clone size are those reported in that table. Recorded for this sample are about 91,000 clones; around nine tenths of them occurred a single time. The leading ten clones occupy around a tenth of the sample.

Comment on this clone: Its antigen is currently not known. No clone much larger than this one lies a single base away; base qualities are absent.

The cohort was made up of 500 to 850 healthy bone marrow donors. At the time of sampling, every cohort member was nominally healthy, though immune exposures that went unrecorded were likely present. The donor was CMV seropositive and was included in the group of some 290 seropositive cohort members. A peripheral blood sample was collected from each donor, and TCR beta sequencing was performed on peripheral blood mononuclear cells. Genomic DNA extraction from the blood cell samples was performed with the Qiagen DNeasy Blood Extraction Kit. Sequencing was carried out using PBMCs. Recombination joined TRBV4-2 with TRBJ2-5, and 12 junctional nucleotides match TRBD2. The receptor was derived from a man aged 25 to 45 in good health and CMV-seropositive. The DNA is as follows: TGTGCCAGCAGCCAAGCCGGGACTAGCGGGCGTACCCAGTACTTC. It codes for CASSQAGTSGRTQYF.